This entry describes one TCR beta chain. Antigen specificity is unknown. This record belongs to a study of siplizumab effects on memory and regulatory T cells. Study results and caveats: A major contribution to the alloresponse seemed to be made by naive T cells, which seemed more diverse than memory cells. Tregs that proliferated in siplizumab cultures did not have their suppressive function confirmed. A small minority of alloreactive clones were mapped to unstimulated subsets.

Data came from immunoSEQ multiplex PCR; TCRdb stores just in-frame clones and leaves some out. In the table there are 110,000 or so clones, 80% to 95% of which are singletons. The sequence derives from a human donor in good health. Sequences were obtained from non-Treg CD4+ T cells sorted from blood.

The CDR3 sequence: CASSLVGQGYTYEQYF. CDR3 DNA: TGTGCCAGCAGCTTAGTGGGACAGGGTTACACCTACGAGCAGTACTTC. V is TRBV11-2 and J is TRBJ2-7; 9 bases align to TRBD1. Germline CDR1 is SGHAT and CDR2 is FQNNGV. The CDR3 is 16 amino acids. V dropped 1 base and J dropped 2; count of bases not matched to a gene: 6.